The 32 T cell receptor beta chains listed next were all sequenced from one sample in a study of Ad26.COV2.S vaccination and SARS-CoV-2 variants (dated by TCRdb to the early 2020s). The treatment or condition label, as the study defines it: about 20 received Ad26.COV2.S at low or high dose, single or two shots; a few received placebo; per-sample allocation not given. For vaccine and placebo recipients, repertoires were sequenced using samples collected on day 63 after the first injection. The library was obtained by the immunoSEQ multiplex PCR assay. The table was pulled from immuneACCESS by TCRdb, which kept in-frame rearrangements only. Such tables lose some clones; where checked, under half of the loss comes from unresolved V genes, and the rest has no known cause. Recorded for this sample are about 400,000 clones; around 91% of them occurred a single time. 1.5% to 2% of the sample is in the top ten clones.

The specimen comprised peripheral blood, sampled in a trial of Ad26.COV2.S vaccine versus placebo. The receptor set was obtained from a person between 18 and 59 years old who received the Ad26.COV2.S COVID-19 vaccine or a placebo.

This sequence joins TRBV12-3 or TRBV12-4 and TRBJ2-7; D not resolved. The CDR3 runs to 13 residues. V lost 6 bases and J lost 7, with 16 bases in between. The CDR3 DNA reads TGTGCCAGCAGCGGTCGTGAGTCGGGTGAGCAGTACTTC. This codes for CASSGRESGEQYF.

The V and J genes are TRBV29-1 and TRBJ2-7; TRBD1 agrees at 12 bases. The CDR3 contains 14 residues. Germline V gives CDR1 SQVTM, CDR2 ANQGSEA. The ends lost 6 bases at V and 6 bases at J; junction bases unmatched: 9. CDR3 nucleotides: TGCAGCGTAGGAATCCGGGACAGGGGGCGCGAGCAGTACTTC. This codes for CSVGIRDRGREQYF.

The rearrangement links TRBV10-2 to TRBJ1-6; D gene unclear. V was pared by 5 bases and J by 0 bases, with 11 bases between. CDR1 and CDR2 from the germline V gene are WSHSY and SAAADI. The CDR3 totals 16 residues. CDR3 in amino acids: CASSPTASSYNSPLHF. The CDR3 DNA sequence: TGCGCCAGCAGTCCGACGGCAAGCTCCTATAATTCACCCCTCCACTTT.

This sequence joins TRBV5-1 and TRBJ2-3, with D unresolved. This CDR3 is built from 13 residues. Trimming cost V 2 bases and J 6 bases, with 10 bases left between them. CDR1 and CDR2 from the germline V gene are SGHRS and YFSETQ. The CDR3 sequence is CASSFGTSDTQYF. The CDR3 nucleotides are TGCGCCAGCAGCTTCGGCACCTCGGATACGCAGTATTTT.

In this sample, this clone turned up once. The rearrangement uses TRBV30 and TRBJ2-5; D remains ambiguous. The CDR3 totals 14 residues. Germline CDR1 and CDR2: GTSNPN and SVGIG (reference sequence). Trimming removed 5 bases from V and 5 bases from J, with 18 bases in between. The CDR3 coding sequence is TGTGCCTGGTGGTACAGCAATCCCGTGGAGACCCAGTACTTC. This encodes CAWWYSNPVETQYF.

This clone was seen only once. This rearrangement joins TRBV5-1 to TRBJ2-1, with unresolved D. The CDR3 length is 16 residues. The germline CDR1 and CDR2 sequences are SGHRS and YFSETQ. The germline V and J ends were trimmed by 4 bases and 1 base, with 15 bases remaining between them. The CDR3 DNA follows: TGCGCCAGCAGCGGGTTAAACTATAGTTCCTACAATGAGCAGTTCTTC. This codes for CASSGLNYSSYNEQFF.

The J gene is TRBJ2-4, the V gene TRBV9; weak D call: TRBD2 (5 bases). CDR1 is SGDLS and CDR2 is YYNGEE in the germline V gene. Between the trimmed V and J ends, which lost 0 bases and 8 bases, there was a span of 9 bases. The CDR3 extends over 13 amino acids. Written as DNA, the CDR3 is TGTGCCAGCAGCGTAGCCACCGGGGACATTCAGTACTTC. This gives the protein CASSVATGDIQYF.

The chain has TRBV5-1 and TRBJ2-5, with D uncertain. The germline gives CDR1 SGHRS, CDR2 YFSETQ. V was cut by 6 bases and J by 5 bases, with 14 bases left in between. CDR3 length equals 13 residues. CDR3 region: CASTQDLRETQYF. In nucleotides, the CDR3 is TGCGCCAGCACCCAGGACCTCAGGGAGACCCAGTACTTC. The whole variable domain, filled in from reference TRBV5-1 and TRBJ2-5, reads KAGVTQTPRYLIKTRGQQVTLSCSPISGHRSVSWYQQTPGQGLQFLFEYFSETQRNKGNFPGRFSGRQFSNSRSEMNVSTLELGDSALYLCASTQDLRETQYFGPGTRLLVL.

The V and J genes are TRBV5-6 and TRBJ2-7; TRBD1 aligns across 7 bases. CDR1 SGHDT and CDR2 YYEEEE come from the germline V gene. V dropped 2 bases and J dropped 2; count of bases not matched to a gene: 4. The CDR3 sequence is 14 residues long. This chain's CDR3 is CASSFGGQTYEQYF. The CDR3 region has the DNA TGTGCCAGCAGCTTTGGGGGACAGACCTACGAGCAGTACTTC. Supplemented by reference TRBV5-6 and TRBJ2-7, the full variable domain reads DAGVTQSPTHLIKTRGQQVTLRCSPKSGHDTVSWYQQALGQGPQFIFQYYEEEERQRGNFPDRFSGHQFPNYSSELNVNALLLGDSALYLCASSFGGQTYEQYFGPGTRLTVT.

Only one count was recorded for this clone. The chain is built from TRBV5-1 and TRBJ2-1, with 7 bases aligning to TRBD1. The CDR3 loop spans 16 amino acids. Trimming cost V 0 bases and J 6 bases; bases outside gene matches: 9. Per germline, CDR1 SGHRS and CDR2 YFSETQ. CDR3 in DNA: TGCGCCAGCAGCTTGGGGTACAGGGGCCCTCGCAATGAGCAGTTCTTC. Translated: CASSLGYRGPRNEQFF. Complete variable domain (other parts from reference TRBV5-1 and TRBJ2-1): KAGVTQTPRYLIKTRGQQVTLSCSPISGHRSVSWYQQTPGQGLQFLFEYFSETQRNKGNFPGRFSGRQFSNSRSEMNVSTLELGDSALYLCASSLGYRGPRNEQFFGPGTRLTVL.

The chain joins TRBV6-5 to TRBJ1-1; the match to TRBD1 covers 8 bases. This CDR3 region has 15 residues. Germline V gene lookup returns CDR1 MNHEY and CDR2 SVGAGI. J lost 2 bases, V lost 0 bases, and 2 bases had no gene match. The CDR3 nucleotides are TGTGCCAGCAGTTACTCGACAGGGGACAACACTGAAGCTTTCTTT. This codes for CASSYSTGDNTEAFF.

The chain joins TRBV3-1 (or the pseudogene TRBV3-2) to TRBJ2-7; perhaps D is TRBD1 or TRBD2 (5 bases each). CDR3 length equals 14 residues. The germline V gene encodes CDR1 LGHDT and CDR2 YNNKEL (reference sequence). V gave up 4 bases and J gave up 0 bases, with 10 bases separating them. The CDR3: CASSPAGTSYEQYF. The CDR3 nucleotides read TGTGCCAGCAGCCCAGCCGGGACCTCCTACGAGCAGTACTTC.

This chain joins TRBV7-2 and TRBJ2-1; TRBD2 agrees at 12 bases. J gave up 9 bases and V 7 bases, and 7 bases lay outside the gene matches. Looked up from germline, CDR1 is SGHTA and CDR2 is FQGNSA. CDR3 length equals 14 residues. The CDR3 spells CASTLAGGPVEQFF. For the CDR3, the DNA is TGTGCCAGCACCCTAGCGGGAGGGCCTGTTGAGCAGTTCTTC.

The gene calls are TRBV11-3 and TRBJ2-7, with 8 nucleotides matching TRBD2. Germline CDR1 is SGHNT and CDR2 is YENEEA. The V segment lost 3 bases and the J segment 7 bases; nucleotides outside the gene matches: 11. CDR3 length: 15 amino acids. The CDR3: CASSFSASGGGEQYF. In nucleotides, the CDR3 is TGTGCCAGCAGCTTCTCAGCCAGCGGGGGAGGGGAGCAGTACTTC. The whole variable domain, filled in from reference TRBV11-3 and TRBJ2-7, reads EAGVVQSPRYKIIEKKQPVAFWCNPISGHNTLYWYLQNLGQGPELLIRYENEEAVDDSQLPKDRFSAERLKGVDSTLKIQPAELGDSAVYLCASSFSASGGGEQYFGPGTRLTVT.

The chain couples TRBV11-3 to TRBJ1-6; D not certain. The CDR3 extends over 12 amino acids. V lost 3 bases and J lost 15, with 12 bases in between. Germline V gene data show CDR1 as SGHNT and CDR2 as YENEEA. In DNA, the CDR3 is TGTGCCAGCAGCTTCAAAGGTTACTACCTCCACTTT. It encodes CASSFKGYYLHF. The whole variable domain, remainder taken from reference TRBV11-3 and TRBJ1-6, is EAGVVQSPRYKIIEKKQPVAFWCNPISGHNTLYWYLQNLGQGPELLIRYENEEAVDDSQLPKDRFSAERLKGVDSTLKIQPAELGDSAVYLCASSFKGYYLHFGNGTRLTVT.

The J gene is TRBJ2-3, the V gene TRBV27; TRBD2 matches 12 bases. Trimming removed 2 bases from V and 14 bases from J; junction bases left unmatched: 8. The CDR3 runs to 14 residues. In germline, CDR1 is MNHEY, CDR2 SMNVEV (reference sequence). DNA for the CDR3: TGTGCCAGCAGTTTAGGGACTAGCGGGTTCCGCCCGTATTTT. It specifies CASSLGTSGFRPYF.

Only one count was recorded for this clone. The V and J genes are TRBV15 and TRBJ1-5; D may be TRBD1 (5 bases). Per the germline V gene, CDR1 is LNHNV and CDR2 is YYDKDF (reference sequence). CDR3 length: 15 amino acids. The V end lost 0 bases, the J end lost 0 bases, and 6 bases lay between the germline ends. The CDR3 here is CATSREGGSNQPQHF. Written as DNA, the CDR3 is TGTGCCACCAGCAGAGAGGGGGGTAGCAATCAGCCCCAGCATTTT.

This rearrangement joins TRBV4-1 to TRBJ2-1; the D gene is possibly TRBD2 (5 bases). V lost 0 bases, J lost 5 bases, and 8 bases lay in between. Germline CDR1 and CDR2: MGHRA and YSYEKL. The CDR3 runs 14 residues. CDR3 DNA sequence: TGCGCCAGCAGCCAAGATGCGACTAACAATGAGCAGTTCTTC. This encodes CASSQDATNNEQFF.

CDR3 region: CASSLGQGGATGELFF. Written as DNA, the CDR3 is TGTGCCAGCAGCTTGGGGCAGGGAGGGGCCACCGGGGAGCTGTTTTTT. The V and J genes are TRBV5-4 and TRBJ2-2, with 7 positions matching TRBD2. CDR1 and CDR2 (germline): SGHNT, YYREEE (reference sequence). Trimming cost V 0 bases and J 4 bases; bases outside gene matches: 6. The CDR3 sequence is 16 residues long. Full variable domain (outside the CDR3, taken from reference TRBV5-4 and TRBJ2-2): ETGVTQSPTHLIKTRGQQVTLRCSSQSGHNTVSWYQQALGQGPQFIFQYYREEENGRGNFPPRFSGLQFPNYSSELNVNALELDDSALYLCASSLGQGGATGELFFGEGSRLTVL.

This chain links TRBV30 with TRBJ1-1; maybe TRBD1 (6 bases). Trimming left V 4 bases short and J 7 bases short, with 16 bases between. Germline V lookup: CDR1 GTSNPN, CDR2 SVGIG (reference sequence). The CDR3 extends over 13 amino acids. This CDR3 reads CAWNGYREDEAFF. The CDR3, as DNA: TGTGCCTGGAATGGGTACAGGGAGGATGAAGCTTTCTTT.

The chain joins TRBV30 to TRBJ1-1, with no clear D. Germline V gives CDR1 GTSNPN, CDR2 SVGIG (reference sequence). Trimming took 2 bases from V and 3 from J, leaving 16 bases between them. This CDR3 is built from 15 residues. The CDR3 nucleotides are TGTGCCTGGAGTTCCTGGGGTGGAAGGGACACTGAAGCTTTCTTT. Protein sequence: CAWSSWGGRDTEAFF.

The chain couples TRBV19 to TRBJ1-1; D unclear. Between the trimmed V and J ends, which lost 7 bases and 3 bases, there was a span of 15 bases. CDR1 and CDR2 from the germline V gene are LNHDA and SQIVND (reference sequence). CDR3 length: 14 residues. The CDR3 region has the DNA TGTGCCAGTACCCCCGCTAGGAGTGACACTGAAGCTTTCTTT. This translates into CASTPARSDTEAFF.

The gene calls are TRBV7-8 and TRBJ2-7, with D perhaps TRBD2 (6 bases). The CDR3 contains 13 residues. Germline lookup yields CDR1 SGHVS and CDR2 FQNEAQ. Trimming stripped 6 bases from V and 6 bases from J, with 15 bases between. The CDR3 reads CASRGGIVSEQYF. The CDR3 nucleotides read TGTGCCAGCAGGGGCGGGATAGTTTCCGAGCAGTACTTC.

This chain connects TRBV5-1 to TRBJ2-2; tentative D call: TRBD1 (6 bases). The CDR3 length is 15 residues. Germline CDR1 reads SGHRS; CDR2 reads YFSETQ. Between the trimmed V and J ends, which lost 1 base and 4 bases, there was a span of 11 bases. CDR3: CASSLNTGTTGELFF. For the CDR3, the DNA is TGCGCCAGCAGCTTGAACACAGGGACCACCGGGGAGCTGTTTTTT.

The chain has TRBV24-1 and TRBJ1-2; D not certain. This CDR3 contains 14 residues. CDR1 and CDR2 (germline): KGHDR, SFDVKD. Trimming pared 3 bases from V and 1 base from J, leaving 8 bases between. In DNA form, the CDR3 reads TGTGCCACCAGTGATCCCTGGATTAACTATGGCTACACCTTC. It encodes CATSDPWINYGYTF.

This clone showed up just once. V is TRBV6-1 and J is TRBJ1-5, with no clear D. This CDR3 has 14 amino acids. From germline, CDR1 is MNHNS and CDR2 SASEGT. V was shortened by 3 bases and J by 8 bases, with 14 bases between the two germline ends. DNA for the CDR3: TGTGCCAGCAGTGAGGGGTATTCCTTGGAGCCCCAGCATTTT. Amino acids: CASSEGYSLEPQHF.

The chain links TRBV19 to TRBJ2-3; possible D gene TRBD2, 5 bases. The germline V gene has CDR1 LNHDA and CDR2 SQIVND (reference sequence). The CDR3 extends over 14 amino acids. With 3 bases removed from V and 3 bases from J, the gap between germline ends came to 10 bases. CDR3 nucleotide sequence: TGTGCCAGTAGTATTGCGGGCGGGACAGATACGCAGTATTTT. This gives the protein CASSIAGGTDTQYF. Based on the CDR3 plus reference TRBV19 and TRBJ2-3, the full variable domain is DGGITQSPKYLFRKEGQNVTLSCEQNLNHDAMYWYRQDPGQGLRLIYYSQIVNDFQKGDIAEGYSVSREKKESFPLTVTSAQKNPTAFYLCASSIAGGTDTQYFGPGTRLTVL.

As regards this clone: Different DNA sequences within this sample yield the same CDR3. The DNA for the CDR3 is TGCAGCGTTTCCACAGGGGGAACTGAAGCTTTCTTT. Translation: CSVSTGGTEAFF. V gene TRBV29-1 combines with J gene TRBJ1-1, with 8 bases matching TRBD1. CDR3 size: 12 residues. With 5 bases clipped from V and 5 bases from J, the junction kept 4 bases outside the gene matches. Per the germline V gene, CDR1 is SQVTM and CDR2 is ANQGSEA.

CDR3 DNA sequence: TGTGCCTGGAGTGCCGGGGGAACGAACACCGGGGAGCTGTTTTTT. Amino acid sequence: CAWSAGGTNTGELFF. This sequence joins TRBV30 and TRBJ2-2, with a possible D match to TRBD2 (6 bases). V dropped 1 base and J dropped 0 bases, with 9 bases sitting between them. Germline V gene sequence: CDR1 GTSNPN, CDR2 SVGIG (reference sequence). The CDR3 is 15 amino acids. The full variable domain, with the rest looked up from reference TRBV30 and TRBJ2-2, is SQTIHQWPATLVQPVGSPLSLECTVEGTSNPNLYWYRQAAGRGLQLLFYSVGIGQISSEVPQNLSASRPQDRQFILSSKKLLLSDSGFYLCAWSAGGTNTGELFFGEGSRLTVL.

The chain combines TRBV5-4 with TRBJ1-2, with D possibly TRBD1 on 6 matching bases. This CDR3 region has 13 residues. Germline V CDR1 and CDR2: SGHNT, YYREEE (reference sequence). V was clipped by 3 bases and J by 4 bases, with 10 bases between them. In nucleotides, the CDR3 is TGTGCCAGCAGCTCAACAGGGCCCTATGGCTACACCTTC. Protein sequence: CASSSTGPYGYTF.

The V call is TRBV7-3, the J call TRBJ2-7, with TRBD2 matching over 7 bases. Germline lookup yields CDR1 SGHTA and CDR2 FQGTGA. The V gene end was trimmed by 0 bases and the J gene end by 4 bases; junction bases not matched to a gene: 6. The CDR3 totals 15 residues. CDR3: CASSLTGGPVYEQYF. The CDR3 nucleotides are TGTGCCAGCAGCTTAACGGGAGGGCCGGTTTACGAGCAGTACTTC.

This chain links TRBV29-1 with TRBJ2-1; 7 bases are shared with TRBD1. Germline V gene data show CDR1 as SQVTM and CDR2 as ANQGSEA. The junction had 6 bases not matched to a gene; V was cut back by 6 bases and J by 7 bases. The CDR3 covers 12 residues. The CDR3: CSVADRVNEQFF. In DNA form, the CDR3 reads TGCAGCGTCGCTGACAGGGTAAATGAGCAGTTCTTC.